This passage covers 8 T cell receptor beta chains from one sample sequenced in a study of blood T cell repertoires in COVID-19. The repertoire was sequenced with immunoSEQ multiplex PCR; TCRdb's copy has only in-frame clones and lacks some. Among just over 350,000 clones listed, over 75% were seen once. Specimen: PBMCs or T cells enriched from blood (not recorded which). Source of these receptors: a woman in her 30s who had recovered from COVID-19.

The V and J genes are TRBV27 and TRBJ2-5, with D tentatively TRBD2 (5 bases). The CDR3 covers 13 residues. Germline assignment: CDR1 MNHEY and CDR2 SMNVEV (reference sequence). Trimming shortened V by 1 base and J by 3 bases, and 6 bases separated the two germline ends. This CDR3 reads CASSLLGEETQYF. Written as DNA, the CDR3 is TGTGCCAGCAGTTTATTGGGAGAAGAGACCCAGTACTTC.

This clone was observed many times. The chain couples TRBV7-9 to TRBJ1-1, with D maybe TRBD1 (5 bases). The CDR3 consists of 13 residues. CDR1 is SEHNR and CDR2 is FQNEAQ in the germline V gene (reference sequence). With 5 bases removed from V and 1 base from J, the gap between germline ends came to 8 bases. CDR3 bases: TGTGCCAGCAGCATAGGACAGAACACTGAAGCTTTCTTT. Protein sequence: CASSIGQNTEAFF.

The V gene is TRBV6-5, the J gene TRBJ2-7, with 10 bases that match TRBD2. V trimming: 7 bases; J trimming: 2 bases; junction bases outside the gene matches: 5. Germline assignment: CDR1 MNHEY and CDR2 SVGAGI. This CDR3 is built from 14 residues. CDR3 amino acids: CASIGSGGPYEQYF. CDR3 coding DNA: TGTGCCAGCATCGGTAGCGGGGGGCCCTACGAGCAGTACTTC.

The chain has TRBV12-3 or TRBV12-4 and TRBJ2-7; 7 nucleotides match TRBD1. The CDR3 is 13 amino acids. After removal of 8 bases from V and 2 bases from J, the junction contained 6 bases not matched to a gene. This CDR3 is CASGQAVTYEQYF. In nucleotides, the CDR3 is TGTGCCAGCGGACAGGCGGTGACCTACGAGCAGTACTTC.

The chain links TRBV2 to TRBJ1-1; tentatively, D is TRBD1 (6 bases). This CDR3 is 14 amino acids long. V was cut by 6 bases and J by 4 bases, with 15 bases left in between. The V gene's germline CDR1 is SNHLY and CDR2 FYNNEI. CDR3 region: CASSAGGPRTEAFF. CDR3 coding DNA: TGTGCCAGCAGCGCCGGGGGGCCGCGCACTGAAGCTTTCTTT.

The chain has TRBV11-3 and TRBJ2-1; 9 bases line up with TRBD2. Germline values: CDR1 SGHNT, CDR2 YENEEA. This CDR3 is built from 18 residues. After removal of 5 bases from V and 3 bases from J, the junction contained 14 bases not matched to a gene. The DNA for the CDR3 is TGTGCCAGCAGCAATAGTCCTAGCGGGGATGCCTACTACAATGAGCAGTTCTTC. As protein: CASSNSPSGDAYYNEQFF.

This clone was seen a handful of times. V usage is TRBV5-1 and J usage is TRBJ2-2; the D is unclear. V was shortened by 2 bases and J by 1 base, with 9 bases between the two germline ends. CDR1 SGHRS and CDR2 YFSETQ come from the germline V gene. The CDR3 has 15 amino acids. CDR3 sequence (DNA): TGCGCCAGCAGCTTATTTCAGCGGAACACCGGGGAGCTGTTTTTT. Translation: CASSLFQRNTGELFF. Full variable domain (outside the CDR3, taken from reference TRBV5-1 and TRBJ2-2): KAGVTQTPRYLIKTRGQQVTLSCSPISGHRSVSWYQQTPGQGLQFLFEYFSETQRNKGNFPGRFSGRQFSNSRSEMNVSTLELGDSALYLCASSLFQRNTGELFFGEGSRLTVL.

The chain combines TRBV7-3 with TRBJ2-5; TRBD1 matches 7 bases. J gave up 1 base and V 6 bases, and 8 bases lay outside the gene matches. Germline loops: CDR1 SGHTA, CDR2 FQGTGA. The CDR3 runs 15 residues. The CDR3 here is CASSKTRGFQETQYF. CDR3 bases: TGTGCCAGCAGTAAGACCAGGGGGTTCCAAGAGACCCAGTACTTC. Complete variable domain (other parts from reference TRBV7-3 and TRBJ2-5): GAGVSQTPSNKVTEKGKYVELRCDPISGHTALYWYRQSLGQGPEFLIYFQGTGAADDSGLPNDRFFAVRPEGSVSTLKIQRTERGDSAVYLCASSKTRGFQETQYFGPGTRLLVL.